The 5 T cell receptor beta chains below come from one sample, sequenced in a study of T cells in Graves' hyperthyroidism and ophthalmopathy. RNA transcripts were the template for amplifying TCR beta CDR3 regions. The TCR CDR3 first-round RT-PCR relied on the HTBI primer set. TCRdb reprocessed the multiplex PCR reads via MiXCR and lists one record per CDR3 protein. The sample carries under 200,000 distinct CDR3 sequences, 9.4% recorded once. The sequencing sample was made of blood. The receptors were gathered from a woman between 18 and 29 years old with Graves' hyperthyroidism that later progressed to Graves' ophthalmopathy.

This clonotype occurred many times. Being one base from a much bigger clone, this may be a read error. The genes are TRBV28 and TRBJ2-7; D not resolved. The CDR3 is 12 amino acids. Deletions cut 6 bases from V and 0 bases from J, with 6 bases between. Germline V gene sequence: CDR1 MDHEN, CDR2 SYDVKM. The CDR3 nucleotides are TGTGCCAGCAGACCCAGCTCCTACGAGCAGTACTTC. Protein: CASRPSSYEQYF. The full variable domain, completed using reference TRBV28 and TRBJ2-7, is DVKVTQSSRYLVKRTGEKVFLECVQDMDHENMFWYRQDPGLGLRLIYFSYDVKMKEKGDIPEGYSVSREKKERFSLILESASTNQTSMYLCASRPSSYEQYFGPGTRLTVT.

This chain links TRBV19 with TRBJ2-2; TRBD1 agrees at 7 bases. There are 15 residues in the CDR3. From germline, CDR1 is LNHDA and CDR2 SQIVND (reference sequence). V lost 7 bases to trimming and J lost 6 bases; unmatched junction nucleotides: 11. The CDR3 is CASKKGGGTAGELFF. DNA for the CDR3: TGTGCCAGTAAGAAAGGGGGCGGAACGGCCGGGGAGCTGTTTTTT. The full variable domain, with the rest looked up from reference TRBV19 and TRBJ2-2, is DGGITQSPKYLFRKEGQNVTLSCEQNLNHDAMYWYRQDPGQGLRLIYYSQIVNDFQKGDIAEGYSVSREKKESFPLTVTSAQKNPTAFYLCASKKGGGTAGELFFGEGSRLTVL.

This clonotype was observed many times. The J gene is TRBJ1-3, the V gene TRBV12-3 or TRBV12-4, with a weak D call TRBD1 (5 bases). The length of the CDR3 is 18 residues. Deletions cut 3 bases from V and 2 bases from J, with 20 bases between. CDR3 sequence reads: CASSFILTAGRAGNTIYF. The CDR3, as DNA: TGTGCCAGCAGTTTTATTTTGACGGCAGGGAGGGCTGGAAACACCATATATTTT.

The chain employs TRBV19 and TRBJ2-1; D gene uncertain. Germline V CDR1 and CDR2: LNHDA, SQIVND (reference sequence). The CDR3 runs to 13 residues. Trimming took 2 bases from V and 5 from J, leaving 7 bases between them. Written as DNA, the CDR3 is TGTGCCAGTAGTATACGCGGAGACAATGAGCAGTTCTTC. It yields the protein CASSIRGDNEQFF.

This clonotype appeared many times. Here the CDR3 DNA reads TGTGCCAGCAGTTTCCTAGCGGGGGGTGGAAAGACCCAGTACTTC. It is translated as CASSFLAGGGKTQYF. The V call is TRBV27, the J call TRBJ2-5, with TRBD2 matching over 11 bases. The CDR3 contains 15 residues. Germline trimming cut 3 bases from V and 6 bases from J; bases unmatched to any gene: 6. The germline V gene has CDR1 MNHEY and CDR2 SMNVEV (reference sequence).